A selection of T cell receptor beta chains follows, all from one sample in a study of cytomegalovirus exposure and HLA in healthy donors. Data came from immunoSEQ multiplex PCR; TCRdb stores just in-frame clones and leaves some out. The profile shows around 200,000 clones, 82% of them singletons. The sequencing sample was made of PBMCs. These receptors originate from a middle-aged woman in good health and CMV-seronegative. CDR3s include the opening cysteine and the closing phenylalanine or tryptophan.

V	J	CDR3
TRBV18	TRBJ2-7	CASSSGLGEQYF
TRBV10-2	TRBJ2-1	CASSGSVLGGEQFF
TRBV10-3	TRBJ2-1	CAIRSGWVTFNGQFF
TRBV28	TRBJ2-7	CASSPPTRYEQYF
TRBV30	TRBJ2-2	CAWSVSGRDTGELFF
TRBV19	TRBJ1-1	CASSPLAGGNTEAFF
TRBV10-1	TRBJ2-3	CASSPAPGDTQYF
TRBV7-3	TRBJ2-7	CASSPTQGFEQYF
TRBV9	TRBJ2-1	CASSPSGRGRSEQFF
TRBV6-1	TRBJ2-3	CASRVAGVYDTQYF
TRBV30	TRBJ2-5	CAWSGGGETQYF
TRBV18	TRBJ1-3	CASSPGQSGNTIYF
TRBV19	TRBJ1-1	CASSFEGANTEAFF
TRBV4-1	TRBJ1-2	CASSQSDRSNYGYTF
TRBV4-2	TRBJ2-5	CASSPLRGETQYF
TRBV2	TRBJ2-7	CASTSDSYEQYF
TRBV5-4	TRBJ2-4	CASSRGQGGNIQYF
TRBV10-1	TRBJ1-4	CAVNPSTGGAWANEKLFF
TRBV2	TRBJ2-7	CASSVGRMHEQYF
TRBV7-7	TRBJ2-1	CASSLGSSGRNEQFF
TRBV5-1	.	CASSLSSQVYEQYF
TRBV27	TRBJ2-1	CASSSRLTSSGRHNEQFF
TRBV5-4	TRBJ2-3	CASSSSRLTDTQYF
TRBV6-1	TRBJ2-3	CASSASFGQLADTQYF
TRBV4-2	TRBJ2-6	CASSLGTAISGANVLTF
TRBV5-5	TRBJ2-5	CASSPGLEGLAEETQYF
TRBV29-1	.	CSVEFGGGLSYEQYF
TRBV7-8	TRBJ2-4	CASSTRTGNMYF
TRBV30	TRBJ2-1	CAWGARNRGVYEQFF
TRBV28	TRBJ1-1	CASSLSLTGITEAFF
TRBV5-6	TRBJ1-2	CASTLSDSVRSYGYTF
TRBV6-1	TRBJ2-1	CASRPAGSYNEQFF
TRBV28	TRBJ1-1	CASSLIGQTNTEAFF